The TCR beta chain under discussion was sequenced for a study of T cell responses to AZD1222 COVID-19 vaccine. General observations from the study: Clonal diversity was possibly underestimated, and white British individuals and females predominated among donors.

Remarks on this clone: The antigen remains unidentified.

CDR3 length: 12 amino acids. CDR1 is LNHDA, CDR2 SQIVND, per germline (reference sequence). The germline V and J ends were trimmed by 2 bases and 4 bases, with 5 bases remaining between them. Repertoires were generated with immunoSEQ multiplex PCR, while TCRdb's copy carries only in-frame clones and drops some. This table holds about 130,000 clones, 70% to 90% found once. This material consisted of peripheral blood, taken 28 days after the second AZD1222 dose. This sequence originates from an adult who received the AZD1222 COVID-19 vaccine. The chain carries TRBV19 and TRBJ2-5; D is ambiguous. CDR3 sequence reads: CASSISGETQYF. As DNA, the CDR3 is TGTGCCAGTAGTATAAGTGGAGAGACCCAGTACTTC.